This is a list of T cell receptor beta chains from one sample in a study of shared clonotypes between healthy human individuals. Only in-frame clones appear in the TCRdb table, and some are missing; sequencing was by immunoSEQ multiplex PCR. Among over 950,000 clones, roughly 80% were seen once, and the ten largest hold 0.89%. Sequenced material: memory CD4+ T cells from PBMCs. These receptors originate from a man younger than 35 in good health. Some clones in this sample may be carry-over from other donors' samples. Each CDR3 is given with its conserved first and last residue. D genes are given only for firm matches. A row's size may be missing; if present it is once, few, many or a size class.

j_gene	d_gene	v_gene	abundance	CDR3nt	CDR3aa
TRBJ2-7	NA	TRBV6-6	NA	TGTGCCAGCAAACCCCCAAGGGGACACTACTACGAGCAGTACTTC	CASKPPRGHYYEQYF
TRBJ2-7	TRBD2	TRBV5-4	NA	TGTGCCAGCAGCCCAGGACTAGCGGGACTTCTTTACTTC	CASSPGLAGLLYF
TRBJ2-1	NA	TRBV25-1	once	TGTGCCAGCAGTGATTGGCGGGTCTCCTACAATGAGCAGTTCTTC	CASSDWRVSYNEQFF
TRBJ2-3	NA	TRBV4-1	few	TGCGCCAGCAGCCTCGCGAACGAGGGGGAAGATACGCAGTATTTT	CASSLANEGEDTQYF
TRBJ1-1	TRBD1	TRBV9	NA	TGTGCCAGCAGCAGTCGGACAGGGGGCTACACTGAAGCTTTCTTT	CASSSRTGGYTEAFF
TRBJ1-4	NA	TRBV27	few	TGTGCCAGCAGTTTATGGGCAGCGGAAAAACTGTTTTTT	CASSLWAAEKLFF
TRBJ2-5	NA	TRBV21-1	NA	TGTGCCAGCAGCAAAATTGGCAGGGACGAAGAGACCCAGTACTTC	CASSKIGRDEETQYF
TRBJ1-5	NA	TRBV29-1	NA	TGCAGCGTTGCACAGGATAGCAATCAGCCCCAGCATTTT	CSVAQDSNQPQHF
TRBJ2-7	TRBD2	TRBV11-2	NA	TGTGCCAGCAGCTTAGTGCGGACTAGCGGGGGTAGCTCCTACGAGCAGTACTTC	CASSLVRTSGGSSYEQYF
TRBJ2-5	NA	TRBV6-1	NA	TGTGCCAGCGGAGGCCAGGTAGAGACCCAGTACTTC	CASGGQVETQYF
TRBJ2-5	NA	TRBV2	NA	TGTGCCAGCAGTGAAGGGGTGCTTCAAGAGACCCAGTACTTC	CASSEGVLQETQYF
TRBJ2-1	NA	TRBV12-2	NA	TGTGCAAGTCGTTCCACCCACGACCCGAATGAGCAGTTCTTC	CASRSTHDPNEQFF
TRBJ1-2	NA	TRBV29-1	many	TGCAGCGTTGACTCGCTGATACCCAACTATGGCTACACCTTC	CSVDSLIPNYGYTF
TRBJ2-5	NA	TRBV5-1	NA	TGCGCCAGCAGGTTCGGAGGGCTGATGGAGACCCAGTACTTC	CASRFGGLMETQYF
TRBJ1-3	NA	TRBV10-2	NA	TGCGCCAGCAGTGAGTCTAACCCGTCTGGAAACACCATATATTTT	CASSESNPSGNTIYF
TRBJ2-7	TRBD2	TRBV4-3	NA	TGCGCCAGCAGCCAGAGACTAGCGGGAGTCTACGAGCAGTACTTC	CASSQRLAGVYEQYF
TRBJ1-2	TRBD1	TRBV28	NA	TGTGCCAGCAGTTTATCCCCTGGACAGGGGCGAGTCTATGGCTACACCTTC	CASSLSPGQGRVYGYTF
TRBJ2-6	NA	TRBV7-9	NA	TGTGCCAGCAGCTTAGAACCGATCTCTGGGGCCAACGTCCTGACTTTC	CASSLEPISGANVLTF
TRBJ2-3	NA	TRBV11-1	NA	TGTGCCAGCAGCCGGGACCTAGACACAGATACGCAGTATTTT	CASSRDLDTDTQYF
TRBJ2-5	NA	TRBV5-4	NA	TGTGCCAGCAGCGTGCCCCTACAAGAGACCCAGTACTTC	CASSVPLQETQYF
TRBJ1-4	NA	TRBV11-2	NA	TGTGCCAGCAGCTTAGGACAGCACCATAATGAAAAACTGTTTTTT	CASSLGQHHNEKLFF
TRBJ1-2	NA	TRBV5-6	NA	TGTGCCACCGGGGGAGGGAGGAGCTATGGCTACACCTTC	CATGGGRSYGYTF
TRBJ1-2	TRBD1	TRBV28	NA	TGTGCCAGCAGGACAGGGGGCGCGGAGTATGGCTACACCTTC	CASRTGGAEYGYTF
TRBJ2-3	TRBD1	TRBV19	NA	TGTGCCAGTAGTCTCGGACAGGGTTTCACAGATACGCAGTATTTT	CASSLGQGFTDTQYF
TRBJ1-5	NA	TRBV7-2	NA	TGTGCCAGCGGGGCCAGCAATCAGCCCCAGCATTTT	CASGASNQPQHF
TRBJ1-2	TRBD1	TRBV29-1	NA	TGCAGCGCAAGGACAGGGGGCGCAGGTAGCTATGGCTACACCTTC	CSARTGGAGSYGYTF
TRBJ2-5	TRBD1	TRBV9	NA	TGTGCCAGCAGCGTACGCGGACAGGGAGAGACCCAGTACTTC	CASSVRGQGETQYF
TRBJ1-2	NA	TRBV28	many	TGTGCCAGCAGTCCCCTGGCCCTCGCGGGGCCATATGGCTACACCTTC	CASSPLALAGPYGYTF
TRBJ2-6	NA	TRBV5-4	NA	TGTGCCAGCAGCTTGGCTAGTGGAGGGGCCAACGTCCTGACTTTC	CASSLASGGANVLTF
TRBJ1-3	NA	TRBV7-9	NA	TGTGCCAGCAGCTTAGGACGCGGCGACACCATATATTTT	CASSLGRGDTIYF
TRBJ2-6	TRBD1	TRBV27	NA	TGTGCCAGCAGTCACGGGACAGGGCTGACCGGGGCCAGCGTCCTGACTTTC	CASSHGTGLTGASVLTF
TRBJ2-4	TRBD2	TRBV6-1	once	TGTGCCAGCAGTGAAGTTCCTGGAACTAGCGGGAGGAACATTCAGTACTTC	CASSEVPGTSGRNIQYF
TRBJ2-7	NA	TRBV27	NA	TGTGCCAGCAGATTTTCGATGGACTCCTACGAGCAGTACTTC	CASRFSMDSYEQYF
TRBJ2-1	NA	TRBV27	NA	TGTGCCAGCAGTTTACCTCTGAACAATGAGCAGTTCTTC	CASSLPLNNEQFF
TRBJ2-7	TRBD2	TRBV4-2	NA	TGTGCCAGCAGCCAAGATGCGGCGGGAGGATCCTACGAGCAGTACTTC	CASSQDAAGGSYEQYF
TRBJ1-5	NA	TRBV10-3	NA	TGTGCCATCAGTGAAGGTACCGGGCCCCAGCATTTT	CAISEGTGPQHF
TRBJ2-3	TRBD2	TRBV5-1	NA	TGCGCCAGCAGGACTAGCGGGACAGATACGCAGTATTTT	CASRTSGTDTQYF
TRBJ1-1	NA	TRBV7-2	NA	TGTGCCAGCAGCTTAGGAGGGGGGGTGAACACTGAAGCTTTCTTT	CASSLGGGVNTEAFF
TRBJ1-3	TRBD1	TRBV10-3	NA	TGTGCCATCAGTGAAAGGGGGCCCACCGAGTCGGGCATATATTTT	CAISERGPTESGIYF
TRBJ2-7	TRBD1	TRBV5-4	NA	TGTGCCAGCAGCCAAGCCGGGACAGGGGGCCACGAGCAGTACTTC	CASSQAGTGGHEQYF
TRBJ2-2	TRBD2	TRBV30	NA	TGTGCCTGGAATGGCGGGAGGGCCTTCGGGGAGCTGTTTTTT	CAWNGGRAFGELFF
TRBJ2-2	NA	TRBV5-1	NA	TGCGCCAGCAGCTTGGAGGCACTAGCAATTGACACCGGGGAGCTGTTTTTT	CASSLEALAIDTGELFF
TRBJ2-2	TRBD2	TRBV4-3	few	TGCGCCAGCAGCCAAGATATGGCTAGCGGTCAGACTGGGGAGCTGTTTTTT	CASSQDMASGQTGELFF